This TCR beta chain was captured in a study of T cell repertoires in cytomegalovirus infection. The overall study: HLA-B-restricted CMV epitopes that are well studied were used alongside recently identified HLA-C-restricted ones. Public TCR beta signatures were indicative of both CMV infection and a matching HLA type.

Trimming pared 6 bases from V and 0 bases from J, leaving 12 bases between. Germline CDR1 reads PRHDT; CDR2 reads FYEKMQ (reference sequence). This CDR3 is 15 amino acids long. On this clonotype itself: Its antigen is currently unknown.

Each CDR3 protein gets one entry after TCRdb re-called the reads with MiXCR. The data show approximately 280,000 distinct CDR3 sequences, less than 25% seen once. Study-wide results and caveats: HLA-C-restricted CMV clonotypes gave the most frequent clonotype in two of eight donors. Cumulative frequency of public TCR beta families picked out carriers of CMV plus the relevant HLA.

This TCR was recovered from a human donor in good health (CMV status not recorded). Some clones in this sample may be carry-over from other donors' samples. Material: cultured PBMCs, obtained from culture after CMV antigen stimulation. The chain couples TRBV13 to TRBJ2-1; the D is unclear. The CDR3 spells CASRSNPSSYNEQFF. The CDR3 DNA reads TGTGCCAGCAGATCGAACCCTAGCTCCTACAATGAGCAGTTCTTC.